This TCR beta chain was observed in a study of T cells in localized non-small cell lung cancer. Findings of the study overall: Appearances in adjacent lung were noted for a median 57 of the top 100 tumor clones. It was uninvolved adjacent lung that showed the highest T cell clonality, exceeding tumor. Among blood samples, higher T cell density accompanied longer overall survival. Because sequencing included only one region (of the tumor), heterogeneity remains possible.

CDR1 and CDR2 from the germline V gene are LGHNA and YNFKEQ. This CDR3 comprises 16 residues. Trimming took off 0 bases at V and 6 bases at J, with 15 bases between the two ends. In its sample, this clone ranks as medium-sized. Its antigen is unidentified. Method: immunoSEQ multiplex PCR; TCRdb's copy keeps in-frame clones and lacks some. This sample has about 14,000 clones, with about 80% found just once. The sample in question was peripheral blood, obtained before any cancer treatment. The chain links TRBV4-2 to TRBJ1-5, with D unclear. This receptor was obtained from a female donor older than 55 with stage I squamous cell lung carcinoma. In DNA form, the CDR3 reads TGTGCCAGCAGCCAAGATCTAAACCCTTGGGGTCAGCCCCAGCATTTT. This translates into CASSQDLNPWGQPQHF.